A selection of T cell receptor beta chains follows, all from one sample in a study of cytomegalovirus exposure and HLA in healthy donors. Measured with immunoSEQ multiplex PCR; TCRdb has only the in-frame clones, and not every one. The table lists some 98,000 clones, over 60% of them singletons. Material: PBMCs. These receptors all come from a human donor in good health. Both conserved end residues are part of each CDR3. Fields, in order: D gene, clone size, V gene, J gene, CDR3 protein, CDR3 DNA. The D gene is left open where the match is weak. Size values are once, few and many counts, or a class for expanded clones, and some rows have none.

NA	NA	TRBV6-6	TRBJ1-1	CASSYPTTIVNTEAFF	TGTGCCAGCAGTTACCCGACAACCATTGTCAACACTGAAGCTTTCTTT
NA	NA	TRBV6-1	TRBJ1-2	CASRGDRYGYTF	TGTGCCAGCAGGGGAGATCGTTATGGCTACACCTTC
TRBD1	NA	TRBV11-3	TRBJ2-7	CASSLGQGARSYEQYF	TGTGCCAGCAGCTTAGGACAGGGGGCGCGGTCCTACGAGCAGTACTTC
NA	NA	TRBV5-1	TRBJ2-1	CASSLTGNNEQFF	TGCGCCAGCAGCTTGACAGGGAACAATGAGCAGTTCTTC
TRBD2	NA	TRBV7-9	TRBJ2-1	CASSDATTSGYNEQFF	TGTGCCAGCAGTGATGCGACCACTAGCGGCTACAATGAGCAGTTCTTC
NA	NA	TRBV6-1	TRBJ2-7	CASSDTAYEQYF	TGTGCCAGCAGCGATACAGCCTACGAGCAGTACTTC
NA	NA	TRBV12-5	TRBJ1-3	CASGRGTLSILSGNTIYF	TGTGCTAGTGGTAGGGGCACCCTTTCGATCCTCTCTGGAAACACCATATATTTT
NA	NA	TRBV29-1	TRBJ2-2	CSVGPRGTGELFF	TGCAGCGTTGGCCCCCGAGGCACCGGGGAGCTGTTTTTT
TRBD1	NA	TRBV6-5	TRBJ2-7	CASSRTGDEQYF	TGTGCCAGCAGCAGGACAGGGGACGAGCAGTACTTC
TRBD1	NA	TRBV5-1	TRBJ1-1	CASSLETGVNTEAFF	TGCGCCAGCAGCTTGGAGACAGGGGTGAACACTGAAGCTTTCTTT
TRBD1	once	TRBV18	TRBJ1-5	CASSRGGTLQGNQPQHF	TGTGCCAGCTCACGAGGGGGCACACTTCAAGGCAATCAGCCCCAGCATTTT
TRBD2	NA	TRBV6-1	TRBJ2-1	CASTTSGSSYNEQFF	TGTGCCAGCACCACGAGCGGGAGCTCCTACAATGAGCAGTTCTTC
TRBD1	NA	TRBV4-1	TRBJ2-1	CASSRQQGGNYNEQFF	TGCGCCAGCAGCCGTCAACAGGGGGGAAATTACAATGAGCAGTTCTTC
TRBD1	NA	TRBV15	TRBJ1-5	CATSVRQGWQPQHF	TGTGCCACCAGCGTAAGACAGGGATGGCAGCCCCAGCATTTT
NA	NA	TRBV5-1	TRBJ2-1	CASSFPGQIYNEQFF	TGCGCCAGCAGCTTCCCTGGACAGATTTACAATGAGCAGTTCTTC
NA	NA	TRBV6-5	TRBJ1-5	CASGHTGESNQPQHF	TGTGCCAGCGGCCACACAGGAGAGAGCAATCAGCCCCAGCATTTT
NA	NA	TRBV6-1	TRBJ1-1	CASSERQADTEAFF	TGTGCCAGCAGTGAACGACAAGCAGACACTGAAGCTTTCTTT
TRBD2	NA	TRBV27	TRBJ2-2	CASSRRLAGKTGELFF	TGTGCCAGCAGTCGAAGACTAGCGGGAAAGACCGGGGAGCTGTTTTTT
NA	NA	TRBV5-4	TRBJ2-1	CASSIPQKYNEQFF	TGTGCCAGCAGCATACCACAGAAATACAATGAGCAGTTCTTC
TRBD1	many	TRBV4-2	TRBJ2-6	CATGTESSGANVLTF	TGTGCCACCGGGACAGAAAGCTCTGGGGCCAACGTCCTGACTTTC
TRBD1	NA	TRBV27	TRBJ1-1	CASPTGDDTEAFF	TGTGCCAGCCCCACAGGGGACGACACTGAAGCTTTCTTT
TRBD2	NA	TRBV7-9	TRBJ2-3	CASSFPGGSTDTQYF	TGTGCCAGCAGCTTTCCGGGGGGGAGCACAGATACGCAGTATTTT